Listed here are 31 T cell receptor beta chains from one sample, sequenced in a study of blood T cell repertoires in COVID-19. Generated by immunoSEQ multiplex PCR, the TCRdb table keeps only in-frame clones and is missing some. The table shows nearly 300,000 clones, with around 89% occurring only once. Source material: peripheral blood. These TCRs come from a young woman who had recovered from COVID-19.

The chain couples TRBV18 to TRBJ2-7; maybe TRBD1 (6 bases). CDR1 KGHSH and CDR2 LQKENI come from the germline V gene. The V end lost 3 bases, the J end lost 0 bases, and 9 bases lay between the germline ends. This CDR3 region has 14 residues. CDR3 residues: CASSPDRISYEQYF. The CDR3 nucleotides are TGTGCCAGCTCACCCGACAGGATCTCCTACGAGCAGTACTTC.

The gene calls are TRBV6-5 and TRBJ1-1; D might be TRBD1 (5 bases). This CDR3 spans 11 amino acids. Germline V gene lookup returns CDR1 MNHEY and CDR2 SVGAGI. The ends were cut back, 6 bases at V and 8 bases at J, with 10 bases in the middle. The CDR3 spells CASRQGGEAFF. CDR3 nucleotide sequence: TGTGCCAGCAGGCAGGGTGGAGAAGCTTTCTTT.

The chain joins TRBV18 to TRBJ1-6; D might be TRBD1 (6 bases). The length of the CDR3 is 13 residues. Trimming pared 3 bases from V and 10 bases from J, leaving 10 bases between. Looked up from germline, CDR1 is KGHSH and CDR2 is LQKENI. CDR3 coding DNA: TGTGCCAGCTCACCGGACAGTGACTCACCCCTCCACTTT. Translated, it gives CASSPDSDSPLHF.

This chain links TRBV5-1 with TRBJ1-6, with D perhaps TRBD1 (5 bases). CDR1 is SGHRS, CDR2 YFSETQ, per germline. The CDR3 length is 15 residues. The ends were cut back, 4 bases at V and 1 base at J, with 9 bases in the middle. The CDR3 loop reads CASSLTGSYNSPLHF. Here the CDR3 DNA reads TGCGCCAGCAGCCTTACAGGATCCTATAATTCACCCCTCCACTTT.

This clone was seen once. The DNA of the CDR3 is TGCGCCAGCAGCCCAGGAAGCTATGGCTACACCTTC. It is translated as CASSPGSYGYTF. This chain joins TRBV5-1 and TRBJ1-2; no clear D. V was clipped by 4 bases and J by 4 bases, with 8 bases between them. The CDR3 totals 12 residues. Germline CDR1 reads SGHRS; CDR2 reads YFSETQ.

The rearrangement uses TRBV7-9 and TRBJ2-1, with D maybe TRBD1 (6 bases). This CDR3 is 15 amino acids long. Per germline, CDR1 SEHNR and CDR2 FQNEAQ (reference sequence). V lost 3 bases, J lost 3 bases, and 12 bases lay in between. The CDR3 protein is CASSFPGRGYNEQFF. DNA of the CDR3: TGTGCCAGCAGCTTCCCCGGCAGGGGCTACAATGAGCAGTTCTTC.

The rearrangement uses TRBV28 and TRBJ1-6, with D perhaps TRBD1 (5 bases). This CDR3 is 17 amino acids long. V lost 6 bases and J lost 0, with 15 bases in between. In germline, CDR1 is MDHEN, CDR2 SYDVKM. The CDR3 coding sequence is TGTGCCAGCAGGATTGGGGACGGGAGCTCCTATAATTCACCCCTCCACTTT. Its protein product is CASRIGDGSSYNSPLHF.

This chain uses TRBV14 with TRBJ1-5, with D tentatively TRBD1 (6 bases). The germline V gene encodes CDR1 SGHDN and CDR2 FVKESK. Trimming shortened V by 3 bases and J by 4 bases, and 10 bases separated the two germline ends. The CDR3 is 14 amino acids. The CDR3 sequence is CASSQRGWNQPQHF. The CDR3 DNA is TGTGCCAGCAGCCAGAGGGGGTGGAATCAGCCCCAGCATTTT. The variable domain in full, completed from reference TRBV14 and TRBJ1-5, reads EAGVTQFPSHSVIEKGQTVTLRCDPISGHDNLYWYRRVMGKEIKFLLHFVKESKQDESGMPNNRFLAERTGGTYSTLKVQPAELEDSGVYFCASSQRGWNQPQHFGDGTRLSIL.

This clone has a handful of counts. The V and J genes are TRBV7-9 and TRBJ1-1, with TRBD1 as a possible D gene (5 bases). CDR3 length equals 12 residues. Looked up from germline, CDR1 is SEHNR and CDR2 is FQNEAQ (reference sequence). V gave up 4 bases and J gave up 5 bases, with 8 bases separating them. This CDR3 is CASSWGETEAFF. Here the CDR3 DNA reads TGTGCCAGCAGCTGGGGGGAAACTGAAGCTTTCTTT.

The genes are TRBV3-1 (or the pseudogene TRBV3-2) and TRBJ2-2; 9 positions agree with TRBD1. This CDR3 has 18 amino acids. V lost 1 base to trimming and J lost 0 bases; unmatched junction nucleotides: 6. The germline CDR1 and CDR2 sequences are LGHDT and YNNKEL (reference sequence). CDR3 amino acids: CASSQGRWDRANTGELFF. The CDR3 DNA follows: TGTGCCAGCAGCCAAGGGCGGTGGGACAGGGCGAACACCGGGGAGCTGTTTTTT.

The chain joins TRBV5-6 to TRBJ1-2, with a possible D match to TRBD1 (5 bases). CDR3 length: 13 residues. V was trimmed by 4 bases and J by 8 bases, leaving 15 bases between them. Germline-derived CDR1 and CDR2 are SGHDT and YYEEEE. CDR3 sequence (DNA): TGTGCCAGCAGCCGGAGGGGCCTAGGAGGCTACACCTTC. Encoded protein: CASSRRGLGGYTF.

The chain recombines TRBV28 with TRBJ2-7, with D possibly being TRBD2 (6 bases). V lost 5 bases and J lost 6, with 20 bases in between. This CDR3 region has 15 residues. CDR1 and CDR2 (germline): MDHEN, SYDVKM. The CDR3 here is CASSPRGTSDAEQYF. Written as DNA, the CDR3 is TGTGCCAGCAGTCCCCGCGGGACTTCCGACGCCGAGCAGTACTTC. The variable domain in full, with the rest retrieved from reference TRBV28 and TRBJ2-7, is DVKVTQSSRYLVKRTGEKVFLECVQDMDHENMFWYRQDPGLGLRLIYFSYDVKMKEKGDIPEGYSVSREKKERFSLILESASTNQTSMYLCASSPRGTSDAEQYFGPGTRLTVT.

The CDR3, as DNA: TGTGCCAGTAGTACAGGGCTGGCCAAAAACATTCAGTACTTC. Translated: CASSTGLAKNIQYF. The J gene is TRBJ2-4, the V gene TRBV19; tentatively, D is TRBD1 (5 bases). There are 14 residues in the CDR3. With 4 bases removed from V and 1 base from J, the gap between germline ends came to 8 bases. The germline gives CDR1 LNHDA, CDR2 SQIVND (reference sequence).

The chain combines TRBV2 with TRBJ2-3; TRBD2 agrees at 8 bases. The CDR3 is made up of 16 amino acids. Germline assignment: CDR1 SNHLY and CDR2 FYNNEI. V shed 4 bases, J shed 2 bases, and the junction held 8 bases outside the gene matches. The CDR3 DNA sequence: TGTGCCAGCAGTGCGAGGGGCGGGGGGTACACAGATACGCAGTATTTT. Translation gives CASSARGGGYTDTQYF.

The V and J genes are TRBV24-1 and TRBJ1-2; D remains ambiguous. Trimming stripped 0 bases from V and 8 bases from J, with 9 bases between. Germline-derived CDR1 and CDR2 are KGHDR and SFDVKD. This CDR3 contains 13 residues. The chain's CDR3 is CATSDLEGFGYTF. The CDR3 DNA reads as TGTGCCACCAGTGATTTGGAGGGATTCGGCTACACCTTC.

This sequence joins TRBV7-9 and TRBJ1-4; TRBD1 agrees at 8 bases. V trimming: 2 bases; J trimming: 7 bases; junction bases outside the gene matches: 6. Germline V gene sequence: CDR1 SEHNR, CDR2 FQNEAQ (reference sequence). This CDR3 is 15 amino acids long. The CDR3 sequence: CASSLFQGAGEKLFF. CDR3 DNA sequence: TGTGCCAGCAGCTTATTTCAGGGGGCAGGTGAAAAACTGTTTTTT. The entire variable domain, with the rest obtained from reference TRBV7-9 and TRBJ1-4, is as follows: DTGVSQNPRHKITKRGQNVTFRCDPISEHNRLYWYRQTLGQGPEFLTYFQNEAQLEKSRLLSDRFSAERPKGSFSTLEIQRTEQGDSAMYLCASSLFQGAGEKLFFGSGTQLSVL.

The chain couples TRBV7-9 to TRBJ1-2; no clear D gene. CDR3 length equals 13 residues. Trimming removed 5 bases at V and 8 bases at J, with 15 bases between. CDR1 and CDR2 (germline): SEHNR, FQNEAQ (reference sequence). The CDR3 DNA follows: TGTGCCAGCAGCCCATCCACGTTTAGAGGCTACACCTTC. Amino acid sequence: CASSPSTFRGYTF.

V gene TRBV14 combines with J gene TRBJ2-7; 8 nucleotides line up with TRBD1. The germline V gene encodes CDR1 SGHDN and CDR2 FVKESK. V shed 2 bases, J shed 6 bases, and the junction held 6 bases outside the gene matches. The CDR3 spans 14 residues. DNA of the CDR3: TGTGCCAGCAGCCAACTCGGGACAGGCGCCGAGCAGTACTTC. Residues: CASSQLGTGAEQYF. Filled out from reference TRBV14 and TRBJ2-7, the complete variable domain reads EAGVTQFPSHSVIEKGQTVTLRCDPISGHDNLYWYRRVMGKEIKFLLHFVKESKQDESGMPNNRFLAERTGGTYSTLKVQPAELEDSGVYFCASSQLGTGAEQYFGPGTRLTVT.

The chain links TRBV7-2 to TRBJ2-7; 7 bases are a match to TRBD2. V lost 5 bases and J lost 5; bases outside the gene matches: 9. Germline V gene data show CDR1 as SGHTA and CDR2 as FQGNSA. The CDR3 runs 14 residues. The CDR3 spells CASSTLGGGDEQYF. The CDR3 bases are TGTGCCAGCAGCACCCTGGGGGGGGGAGACGAGCAGTACTTC. Full variable domain (remainder filled in from reference TRBV7-2 and TRBJ2-7): GAGVSQSPSNKVTEKGKDVELRCDPISGHTALYWYRQSLGQGLEFLIYFQGNSAPDKSGLPSDRFSAERTGGSVSTLTIQRTQQEDSAVYLCASSTLGGGDEQYFGPGTRLTVT.

The J gene is TRBJ1-2, the V gene TRBV5-6, with a tentative D call TRBD1 (6 bases). The length of the CDR3 is 16 residues. The germline V and J ends were trimmed by 4 bases and 0 bases, with 16 bases remaining between them. Germline CDR1 is SGHDT and CDR2 is YYEEEE. The CDR3 region has the DNA TGTGCCAGCAGCGTTCTACGGGGGGACACTAACTATGGCTACACCTTC. It translates to CASSVLRGDTNYGYTF.

This clone was picked up a small number of times. CDR3 sequence: CASSMAGPGAYEQYF. The CDR3 DNA is TGTGCCAGTAGTATGGCAGGGCCGGGAGCCTACGAGCAGTACTTC. The J gene is TRBJ2-7, the V gene TRBV19; maybe TRBD2 (6 bases). This CDR3 is built from 15 residues. CDR1 is LNHDA and CDR2 is SQIVND in the germline V gene (reference sequence). The V gene lost 3 bases and the J gene lost 2 bases, with 14 bases spanning the gap.

The chain employs TRBV7-2 and TRBJ1-2; D gene uncertain. Trimming cost V 2 bases and J 4 bases, with 8 bases left between them. Germline V gene lookup returns CDR1 SGHTA and CDR2 FQGNSA. The CDR3 is made up of 13 amino acids. The CDR3 here is CASSLWEAYGYTF. The CDR3 DNA sequence: TGTGCCAGCAGCTTATGGGAGGCCTATGGCTACACCTTC. Full variable domain (missing parts from reference TRBV7-2 and TRBJ1-2): GAGVSQSPSNKVTEKGKDVELRCDPISGHTALYWYRQSLGQGLEFLIYFQGNSAPDKSGLPSDRFSAERTGGSVSTLTIQRTQQEDSAVYLCASSLWEAYGYTFGSGTRLTVV.

The rearrangement joins TRBV29-1 to TRBJ1-2; possibly TRBD1 for D (6 bases). The length of the CDR3 is 14 residues. Germline CDR1 SQVTM, CDR2 ANQGSEA. Deletions cut 7 bases from V and 2 bases from J, with 17 bases between. The CDR3 loop is CSGGQIRGNYGYTF. CDR3 bases: TGCAGCGGAGGACAGATTAGGGGCAACTATGGCTACACCTTC.

This chain links TRBV5-1 with TRBJ2-7; TRBD1 aligns across 8 bases. This CDR3 has 15 amino acids. The V segment lost 4 bases and the J segment 6 bases; nucleotides outside the gene matches: 12. Germline V CDR1 and CDR2: SGHRS, YFSETQ. The CDR3 DNA reads as TGCGCCAGCAGCGTAGTACCAGGGGGCGAAGGCGAGCAGTACTTC. This encodes CASSVVPGGEGEQYF.

V and J are TRBV5-4 and TRBJ2-3, with TRBD1 matching 8 bases. Germline CDR1 SGHNT, CDR2 YYREEE (reference sequence). V gave up 3 bases and J gave up 3 bases; unmatched junction bases: 3. The CDR3 covers 14 residues. CDR3 region: CASSSGGRTDTQYF. The CDR3, as DNA: TGTGCCAGCAGCTCAGGGGGCCGGACAGATACGCAGTATTTT.

This clone was picked up one time. V usage is TRBV28 and J usage is TRBJ1-5; D possibly corresponds to TRBD1 (6 bases). Germline CDR1 MDHEN, CDR2 SYDVKM. Trimming stripped 4 bases from V and 1 base from J, with 14 bases between. The CDR3 is 16 amino acids. The CDR3 loop reads CASSSTNRESNQPQHF. In DNA, the CDR3 is TGTGCCAGCAGTTCGACTAACAGGGAAAGCAATCAGCCCCAGCATTTT.

V and J are TRBV20-1 and TRBJ1-5, with D unresolved. This CDR3 contains 13 residues. Trimming stripped 3 bases from V and 3 bases from J, with 9 bases between. Germline CDR1 and CDR2: DFQATT and SNEGSKA (reference sequence). The CDR3 DNA reads TGCAGTGCTAGTACCAGGAACAATCAGCCCCAGCATTTT. It encodes CSASTRNNQPQHF.

V usage is TRBV2 and J usage is TRBJ1-6; 8 positions agree with TRBD1. Germline-derived CDR1 and CDR2 are SNHLY and FYNNEI. There are 16 residues in the CDR3. Losses at the gene ends were 5 bases for V and 5 bases for J; bases not matched to a gene: 8. The CDR3 reads CASSLDRGGNNSPLHF. CDR3 bases: TGTGCCAGCAGTCTCGACAGGGGTGGCAATAATTCACCCCTCCACTTT.

This rearrangement joins TRBV2 to TRBJ1-1; TRBD1 matches at 9 bases. The CDR3 spans 14 residues. V lost 9 bases to trimming and J lost 5 bases; unmatched junction nucleotides: 10. Germline assignment: CDR1 SNHLY and CDR2 FYNNEI. The CDR3 nucleotides are TGTGCCAGTCAGCTACAGGGGGCAGGGACTGAAGCTTTCTTT. As protein: CASQLQGAGTEAFF.

The chain employs TRBV6-5 and TRBJ1-5; tentative D call: TRBD1 (6 bases). Germline lookup yields CDR1 MNHEY and CDR2 SVGAGI. With 6 bases removed from V and 3 bases from J, the gap between germline ends came to 12 bases. There are 14 residues in the CDR3. CDR3 sequence: CASSQQGFNQPQHF. The CDR3 nucleotides are TGTGCCAGCAGCCAACAGGGCTTCAATCAGCCCCAGCATTTT.

This clone was seen only a few times. The rearrangement uses TRBV12-5 and TRBJ2-1; TRBD1 agrees at 7 bases. The CDR3 is 12 residues long. After removal of 5 bases from V and 7 bases from J, the junction contained 2 bases not matched to a gene. The germline gives CDR1 LGHNT, CDR2 FRNRAP. The CDR3 bases are TGTGCTAGTGGTAGCAGGGGGAATGAGCAGTTCTTC. Protein sequence: CASGSRGNEQFF. Full variable domain (outside the CDR3, taken from reference TRBV12-5 and TRBJ2-1): DARVTQTPRHKVTEMGQEVTMRCQPILGHNTVFWYRQTMMQGLELLAYFRNRAPLDDSGMPKDRFSAEMPDATLATLKIQPSEPRDSAVYFCASGSRGNEQFFGPGTRLTVL.